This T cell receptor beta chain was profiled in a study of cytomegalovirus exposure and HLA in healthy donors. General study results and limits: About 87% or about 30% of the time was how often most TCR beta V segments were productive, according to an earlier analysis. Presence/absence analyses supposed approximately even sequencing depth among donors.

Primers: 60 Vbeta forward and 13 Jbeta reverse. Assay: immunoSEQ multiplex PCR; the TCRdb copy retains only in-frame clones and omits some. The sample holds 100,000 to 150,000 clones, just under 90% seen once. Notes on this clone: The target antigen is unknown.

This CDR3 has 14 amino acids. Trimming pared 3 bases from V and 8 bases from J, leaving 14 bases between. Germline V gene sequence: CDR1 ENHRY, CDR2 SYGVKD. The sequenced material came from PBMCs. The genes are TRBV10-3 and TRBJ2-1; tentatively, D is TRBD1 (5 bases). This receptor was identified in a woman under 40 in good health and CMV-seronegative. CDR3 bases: TGTGCCATCAGTGACCAGGGTAGAAAGGATGAGCAGTTCTTC. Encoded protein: CAISDQGRKDEQFF.